This TCR beta chain was captured in a study of blood T cell repertoires in COVID-19 (dated by TCRdb to the early 2020s). Study-level background: Collaborator samples came from the United States, Italy and Spain and covered acute and convalescent phases of COVID-19. Sample metadata almost always included a de-identified subject ID, COVID-19 status, age in years and sex. The dataset comprised deeply sampled blood TCRbeta repertoires from subjects exposed to, actively infected with, or recovered from COVID-19. The repertoires were released in a freely available public database meant as a resource for research on the immune response to SARS-CoV-2. Where HLA class I and class II types were available, the types were taken from metadata supplied by the sample provider, not from assay-based typing. The samples were drawn from the first 160 participants of the ongoing ImmuneRACE study and from 1,200 or so subjects provided by 6 global collaborators. The prospective study material was composed of cDNA or gDNA derived from T cells, B-cell-depleted T cells, or PBMCs.

The germline V gene sets CDR1 to MGHRA and CDR2 to YSYEKL. Between the V and J ends, shortened by 0 bases and 5 bases respectively, the junction contains 13 bases. Including the terminal cysteine and phenylalanine, the CDR3 comprises 15 residues. Solely the CDR3 DNA is kept, with 45 bases framed from the first base. Remarks on this clone: The antigen this receptor binds is unknown. Base qualities are not recorded, but no much larger clone differs from it by a single base.

General study outcomes and caveats: How much clinical and demographic metadata was included differed by source and by participant, and the metadata was provided uncurated.

The immunoSEQ Assay, a bias-controlled multiplex PCR, was used to amplify TCRbeta CDR3 regions from genomic DNA. Processing in the source paper ran as follows. The number of nucleated cells in each sample was estimated from the amplification of reference gene primers within the assay. To quantify the absolute abundance of each unique TCRbeta CDR3 rearrangement, sequence reads were collapsed and filtered. For each sample, productive Simpson clonality was calculated as the square root of Simpson's diversity index across productive rearrangements. The table comes from immuneACCESS by way of TCRdb, which keeps in-frame sequences with V and J called. Part of the clones is missing from these tables; in studies checked, under half for an unresolved V gene and the rest for unknown reasons. Clone size and the V and J calls come from that table; the DNA yielded D and trimming. The sample table contains under 300,000 clones; only one count was recorded for about nine tenths of them. The biggest ten clones account for roughly 7% of the sample.

Samples from volunteer blood donors who had recovered from COVID-19 were contributed by a second Seattle source. Collaborating institutions collected whole blood in K2EDTA tubes following their own protocols. For TCRbeta analysis, collaborator samples were shipped as frozen whole blood, as isolated PBMCs, or as DNA extracted from either sample type. The sequence was collected from a man between 60 and 75 years old who had recovered from COVID-19. The chain joins TRBV4-1 to TRBJ1-2; a weak D assignment points to TRBD1 (6 bases agree). The sequencing sample was made of peripheral blood. The CDR3 loop reads CASSQDGAGAYGYTF. The nucleotide sequence reads TGCGCCAGCAGCCAAGATGGGGCAGGGGCTTATGGCTACACCTTC.